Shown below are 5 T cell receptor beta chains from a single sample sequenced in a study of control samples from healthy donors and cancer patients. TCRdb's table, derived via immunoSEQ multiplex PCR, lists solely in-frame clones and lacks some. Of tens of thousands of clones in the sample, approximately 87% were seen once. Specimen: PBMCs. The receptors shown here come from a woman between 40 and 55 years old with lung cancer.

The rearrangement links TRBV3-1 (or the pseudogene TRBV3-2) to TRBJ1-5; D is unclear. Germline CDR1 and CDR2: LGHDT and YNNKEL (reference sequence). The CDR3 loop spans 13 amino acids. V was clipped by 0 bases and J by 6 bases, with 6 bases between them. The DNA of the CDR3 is TGTGCCAGCAGCCAAGACTTAGGTCAGCCCCAGCATTTT. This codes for CASSQDLGQPQHF.

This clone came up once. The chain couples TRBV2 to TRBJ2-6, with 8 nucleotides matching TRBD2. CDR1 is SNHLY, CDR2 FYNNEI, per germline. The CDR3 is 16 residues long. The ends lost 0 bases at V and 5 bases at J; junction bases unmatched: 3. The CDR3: CASSEARGVRANVLTF. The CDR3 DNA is TGTGCCAGCAGTGAAGCGCGGGGGGTAAGGGCCAACGTCCTGACTTTC.

CDR3 region: CASSSPGDYGYTF. For the CDR3, the DNA is TGTGCCAGCAGCTCCCCTGGGGACTATGGCTACACCTTC. The chain employs TRBV5-4 and TRBJ1-2, with D unclear. The V end was cut by 3 bases, the J end by 3 bases, with 9 bases between. CDR1 and CDR2 from the germline V gene are SGHNT and YYREEE (reference sequence). The CDR3 extends over 13 amino acids. The full variable domain, its missing parts supplied by reference TRBV5-4 and TRBJ1-2, is ETGVTQSPTHLIKTRGQQVTLRCSSQSGHNTVSWYQQALGQGPQFIFQYYREEENGRGNFPPRFSGLQFPNYSSELNVNALELDDSALYLCASSSPGDYGYTFGSGTRLTVV.

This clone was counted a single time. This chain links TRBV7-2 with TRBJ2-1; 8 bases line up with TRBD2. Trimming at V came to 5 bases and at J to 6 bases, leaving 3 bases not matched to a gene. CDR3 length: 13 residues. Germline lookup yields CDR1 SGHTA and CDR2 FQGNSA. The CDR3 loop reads CASSPGTSNEQFF. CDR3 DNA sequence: TGTGCCAGCAGCCCCGGGACTAGCAATGAGCAGTTCTTC.

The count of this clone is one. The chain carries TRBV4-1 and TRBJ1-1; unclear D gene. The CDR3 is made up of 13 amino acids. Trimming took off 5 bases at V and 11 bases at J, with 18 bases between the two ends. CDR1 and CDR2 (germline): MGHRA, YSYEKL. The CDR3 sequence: CASSSRNGVWAFF. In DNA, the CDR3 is TGCGCCAGCAGCTCAAGGAATGGGGTTTGGGCTTTCTTT.